The entry below gives a single T cell receptor (beta chain) sequence along with its context. There are a few counts of this clonotype. What this receptor recognizes is not known. No base quality values were provided; no much bigger clone lies one nucleotide off. The data were taken from a study of T cell repertoires in cytomegalovirus infection (dated by TCRdb to between 2017 and 2020). The study in broad terms: Peptide stimulations targeted recently identified HLA-C-restricted CMV epitopes, whose presentation resists viral immunomodulation, together with well-studied HLA-B-restricted epitopes. The HLA type of each donor mattered for the analysis, because public TCR beta signatures pointed to carriage of CMV infection along with the matching HLA type. General conclusions and limits of the study: In the ex vivo response, HLA-C-restricted CMV-specific TCR beta clonotypes were dominant, and in two of eight donors the single most frequent clonotype came from this HLA-C-restricted group. In both this cohort and an independent roughly 400-donor cohort, the cumulative frequency of public TCR beta family members distinguished carriers of CMV infection plus the relevant HLA type.

The V end loses 3 bases and the J end loses 3 bases, and a stretch of 17 bases separates them. There are 16 amino acids in the CDR3, from cysteine to phenylalanine inclusive. The kept DNA is CDR3 alone, 48 bases in frame from the first base. Reading the germline V gene gives CDR1 MNHEY and CDR2 SVGEGT. Sequencing was carried out with an Illumina HiSeq 1500. Clones were called with MiXCR by TCRdb after fastp trimmed the public reads at Q25, and only in-frame beta chains were retained. Each entry is one CDR3 protein sequence, shown with its most common DNA and genes. The sample contains roughly 500,000 distinct CDR3 sequences, around 35% of them found a single time. 17% of the sample goes to the ten largest clones. This sample's treatment or condition label indicates: in vitro stimulation with specific CMV peptide epitopes to enrich CMV-specific T cells.

The specimen comprised cultured PBMCs, sampled from culture after CMV antigen stimulation. The V and J genes are TRBV6-2 or TRBV6-3 and TRBJ1-1, with the D gene call left open. The origin of this receptor is a human donor in good health (CMV status not recorded). Some clones in this sample may be carry-over from other donors' samples. The nucleotide sequence is given as TGTGCCAGCAGTTATGGTCTCCGGGCCTCGCACACTGAAGCTTTCTTT. Its coded protein is CASSYGLRASHTEAFF.